The present entry profiles one T cell receptor (beta chain) with its context. Its specificity is unknown. Every sample gave at least 6 micrograms of total RNA when it was extracted. This record belongs to a study of blood T cells in healthy people across ages. General study points: As age increased, TCR beta diversity per million T cells fell in a roughly linear fashion.

A second PCR of 7 to 11 cycles used a sample-barcoded 5' primer and a J-beta primer mix. Every single cDNA molecule received a tag from a template-switch adaptor with 12 random nucleotides. TCRdb re-called the 5' RACE reads through MiXCR, storing one row per CDR3 protein. This table has about 970,000 distinct CDR3 sequences, 51% appearing once. This CDR3 contains 15 residues. CDR1 and CDR2 from the germline V gene are SGHRS and YFSETQ. Unmatched junction bases numbered 8, after V lost 0 bases and J lost 8 bases. The sequencing input was blood. This clonotype was sampled from a woman in her sixties or seventies in good health. The chain employs TRBV5-1 and TRBJ2-1, with 7 bases fitting TRBD2. The CDR3 coding sequence is TGCGCCAGCAGCTTGGGGGGGACTACCGGGGATGAGCAGTTCTTC. It specifies CASSLGGTTGDEQFF. Supplemented by reference TRBV5-1 and TRBJ2-1, the full variable domain reads KAGVTQTPRYLIKTRGQQVTLSCSPISGHRSVSWYQQTPGQGLQFLFEYFSETQRNKGNFPGRFSGRQFSNSRSEMNVSTLELGDSALYLCASSLGGTTGDEQFFGPGTRLTVL.